This passage covers 7 T cell receptor beta chains from one sample sequenced in a study of shared clonotypes between healthy human individuals. Sequenced by immunoSEQ multiplex PCR; TCRdb stores in-frame clones only, minus some. Here the sample spans around 2.5 million clones, under 95% being singletons. Sequenced material: naive CD4+ T cells from PBMCs. Subset indicated: CD45RA+ positively selected. These receptors were taken from a man aged 18-30 years in good health. Some clones in this sample may be carry-over from other donors' samples.

The rearrangement links TRBV28 to TRBJ2-6, with a tentative D call TRBD2 (5 bases). The length of the CDR3 is 14 residues. The V end lost 10 bases, the J end lost 0 bases, and 10 bases lay between the germline ends. CDR1 is MDHEN and CDR2 is SYDVKM in the germline V gene. This chain's CDR3 is CATKRGSGANVLTF. The DNA for the CDR3 is TGTGCCACCAAACGGGGCTCTGGGGCCAACGTCCTGACTTTC.

This clone was detected only once. The chain carries TRBV2 and TRBJ2-1; 7 nucleotides align to TRBD1. This CDR3 is built from 15 residues. Looked up from germline, CDR1 is SNHLY and CDR2 is FYNNEI. V gave up 6 bases and J gave up 3 bases; unmatched junction bases: 8. The CDR3 bases are TGTGCCAGCAGGACACAGGGGAATAACTACAATGAGCAGTTCTTC. Its protein is CASRTQGNNYNEQFF.

Worth noting for this clone: Other nucleotide sequences from this sample produce the same CDR3. The chain recombines TRBV7-2 with TRBJ2-7; D tentatively reads TRBD1 or TRBD2 (5 bases each). Trimming pared 1 base from V and 2 bases from J, leaving 12 bases between. The CDR3 has 15 amino acids. Germline V gives CDR1 SGHTA, CDR2 FQGNSA. The CDR3 sequence: CASSLVGQGAYEQYF. In nucleotides, the CDR3 is TGTGCCAGCAGCTTAGTAGGGCAGGGAGCCTACGAGCAGTACTTC.

J is TRBJ2-3 and V is TRBV7-2; the D gene is possibly TRBD2 (5 bases). This CDR3 comprises 15 residues. V was clipped by 1 base and J by 6 bases, with 14 bases between them. The germline V gene has CDR1 SGHTA and CDR2 FQGNSA. Here the CDR3 DNA reads TGTGCCAGCAGCTTAGGGGTGGGAGTGGCGGATACGCAGTATTTT. Residues: CASSLGVGVADTQYF.

The V call is TRBV14, the J call TRBJ2-3; a weak D match, TRBD1 (6 bases). The V and J ends lost 6 bases and 0 bases respectively, with 10 bases between them. Germline V gene lookup returns CDR1 SGHDN and CDR2 FVKESK. The CDR3 runs to 14 residues. The CDR3 is CASRRQGSTDTQYF. The CDR3 nucleotides are TGTGCCAGCAGACGGCAGGGGAGCACAGATACGCAGTATTTT.

The chain is built from TRBV19 and TRBJ2-2; unclear D gene. Germline V lookup: CDR1 LNHDA, CDR2 SQIVND (reference sequence). The CDR3 totals 14 residues. Trimming removed 9 bases at V and 2 bases at J, with 13 bases between. The CDR3 DNA reads TGTGCCAGCAAAAGGCAGAGCAACACCGGGGAGCTGTTTTTT. Protein sequence: CASKRQSNTGELFF.

The chain recombines TRBV28 with TRBJ2-1; D gene ambiguous. V lost 4 bases to trimming and J lost 3 bases, with 4 bases between them. There are 12 residues in the CDR3. The germline V gene encodes CDR1 MDHEN and CDR2 SYDVKM. The CDR3 region is CASSSDYNEQFF. The CDR3 DNA reads as TGTGCCAGCAGTTCAGACTACAATGAGCAGTTCTTC.